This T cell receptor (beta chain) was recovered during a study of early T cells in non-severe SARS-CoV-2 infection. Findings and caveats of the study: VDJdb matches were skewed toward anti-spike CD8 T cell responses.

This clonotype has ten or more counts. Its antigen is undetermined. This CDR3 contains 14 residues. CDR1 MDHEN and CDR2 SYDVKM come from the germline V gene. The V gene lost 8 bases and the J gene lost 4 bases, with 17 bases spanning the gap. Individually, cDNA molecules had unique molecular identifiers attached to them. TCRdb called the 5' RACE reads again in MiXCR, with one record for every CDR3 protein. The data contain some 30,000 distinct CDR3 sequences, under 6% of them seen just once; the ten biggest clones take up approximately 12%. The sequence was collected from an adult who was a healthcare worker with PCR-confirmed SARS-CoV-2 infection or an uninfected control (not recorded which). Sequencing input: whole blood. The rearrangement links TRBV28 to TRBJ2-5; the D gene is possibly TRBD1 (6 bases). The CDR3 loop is CASESQGVGETQYF. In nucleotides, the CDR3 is TGTGCCAGCGAGTCACAGGGAGTAGGAGAGACCCAGTACTTC.